The T cell receptor (beta chain) described here comes from a study of cytomegalovirus exposure and HLA in healthy donors. The ends lost 0 bases at V and 11 bases at J; junction bases unmatched: 11. Germline loops: CDR1 LNHDA, CDR2 SQIVND (reference sequence). CDR3 length equals 15 residues. To note about this clone: What it recognizes is unknown.

Use of 60 Vbeta and 13 Jbeta primers characterized the PCR. Measured with immunoSEQ multiplex PCR; TCRdb has only the in-frame clones, and not every one. There are around 150,000 clones in the sample; 77% occur only once, and 2% to 3% lies in the top ten. Whole-study results and caveats: Many donors carried some public TCRs, although rarity characterized most TCR sequences. Looking again later, the authors saw that most CMV-associated TCR beta chains seemed HLA-restricted. Several top significant clusters appeared, in a later analysis, to be linked to common viral pathogens. TCR association rates varied by HLA locus in a later analysis, with DRB1 highest and HLA-C lowest.

The chain is built from TRBV19 and TRBJ1-1; 8 nucleotides agree with TRBD1. This clonotype was obtained from a woman between 35 and 50 years old in good health and CMV-seropositive. The sample taken for sequencing was PBMCs. The CDR3 region is CASSIDLSQGVRAFF. The CDR3 DNA follows: TGTGCCAGTAGTATAGATCTGTCACAGGGGGTTCGGGCTTTCTTT.